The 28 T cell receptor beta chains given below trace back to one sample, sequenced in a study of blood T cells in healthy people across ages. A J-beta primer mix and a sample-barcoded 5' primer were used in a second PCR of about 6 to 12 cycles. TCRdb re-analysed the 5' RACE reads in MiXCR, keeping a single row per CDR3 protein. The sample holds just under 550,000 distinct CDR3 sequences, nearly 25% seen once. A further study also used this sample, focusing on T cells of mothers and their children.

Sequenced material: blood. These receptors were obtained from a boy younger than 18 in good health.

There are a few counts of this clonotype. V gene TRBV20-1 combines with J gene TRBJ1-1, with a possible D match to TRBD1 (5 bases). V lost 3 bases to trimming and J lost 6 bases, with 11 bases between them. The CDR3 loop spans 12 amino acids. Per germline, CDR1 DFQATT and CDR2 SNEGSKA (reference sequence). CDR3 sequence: CSASRWGAEAFF. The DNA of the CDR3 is TGCAGTGCTAGTCGGTGGGGCGCTGAAGCTTTCTTT.

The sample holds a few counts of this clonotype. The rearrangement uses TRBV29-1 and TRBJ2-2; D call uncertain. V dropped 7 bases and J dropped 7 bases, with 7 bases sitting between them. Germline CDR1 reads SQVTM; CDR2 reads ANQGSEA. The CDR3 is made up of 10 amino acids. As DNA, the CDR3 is TGCAGCGCATTTGTCGGGGAGCTGTTTTTT. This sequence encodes CSAFVGELFF.

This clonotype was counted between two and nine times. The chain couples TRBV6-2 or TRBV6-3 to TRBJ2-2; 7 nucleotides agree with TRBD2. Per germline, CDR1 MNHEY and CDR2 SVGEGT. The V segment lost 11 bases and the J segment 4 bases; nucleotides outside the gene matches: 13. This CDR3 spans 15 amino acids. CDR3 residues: CALGARESGTGELFF. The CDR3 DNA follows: TGTGCCCTCGGGGCGCGGGAGTCAGGCACCGGGGAGCTGTTTTTT.

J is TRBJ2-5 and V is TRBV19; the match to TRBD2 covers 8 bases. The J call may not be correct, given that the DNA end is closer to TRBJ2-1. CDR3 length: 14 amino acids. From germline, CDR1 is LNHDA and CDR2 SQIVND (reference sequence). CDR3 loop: CASSIGLAIDEQFF. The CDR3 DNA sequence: TGTGCCAGTAGTATAGGACTAGCGATCGATGAGCAGTTCTTC.

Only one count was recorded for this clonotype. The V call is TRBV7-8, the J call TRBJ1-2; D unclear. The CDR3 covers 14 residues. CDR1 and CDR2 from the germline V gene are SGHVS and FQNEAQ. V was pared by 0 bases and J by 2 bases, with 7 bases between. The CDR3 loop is CASSLANTNYGYTF. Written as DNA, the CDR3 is TGTGCCAGCAGCTTAGCGAACACCAACTATGGCTACACCTTC.

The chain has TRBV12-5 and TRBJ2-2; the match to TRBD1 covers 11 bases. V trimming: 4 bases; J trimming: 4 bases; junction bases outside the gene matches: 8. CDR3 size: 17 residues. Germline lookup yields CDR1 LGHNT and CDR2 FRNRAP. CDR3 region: CASGSPRGTGGTGELFF. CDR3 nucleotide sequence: TGTGCTAGTGGTTCCCCCCGTGGGACAGGGGGCACCGGGGAGCTGTTTTTT.

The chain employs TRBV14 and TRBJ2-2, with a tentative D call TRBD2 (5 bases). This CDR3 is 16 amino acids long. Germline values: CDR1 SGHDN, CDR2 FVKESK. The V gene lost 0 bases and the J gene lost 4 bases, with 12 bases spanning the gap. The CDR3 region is CASSQDYGVPTGELFF. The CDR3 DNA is TGTGCCAGCAGCCAAGATTACGGGGTACCCACCGGGGAGCTGTTTTTT.

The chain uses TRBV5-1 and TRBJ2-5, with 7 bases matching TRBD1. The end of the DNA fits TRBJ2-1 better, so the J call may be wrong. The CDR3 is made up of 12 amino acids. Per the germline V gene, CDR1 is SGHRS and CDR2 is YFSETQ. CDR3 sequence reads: CASSLEGAQQFF. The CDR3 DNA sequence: TGCGCCAGCAGCTTGGAGGGGGCTCAGCAGTTCTTC.

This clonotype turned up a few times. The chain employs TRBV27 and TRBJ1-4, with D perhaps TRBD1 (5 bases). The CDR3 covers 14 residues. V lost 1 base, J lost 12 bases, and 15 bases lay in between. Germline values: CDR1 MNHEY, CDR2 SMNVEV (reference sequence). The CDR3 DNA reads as TGTGCCAGCAGTTTATTTGGCCCGGGGGGAGAACTGTTTTTT. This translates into CASSLFGPGGELFF.

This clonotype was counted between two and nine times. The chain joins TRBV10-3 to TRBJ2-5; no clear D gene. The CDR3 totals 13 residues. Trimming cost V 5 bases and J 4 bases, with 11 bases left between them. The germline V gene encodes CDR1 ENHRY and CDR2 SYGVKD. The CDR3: CAISSLSRETQYF. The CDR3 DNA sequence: TGTGCCATCAGTAGCCTAAGCCGAGAGACCCAGTACTTC.

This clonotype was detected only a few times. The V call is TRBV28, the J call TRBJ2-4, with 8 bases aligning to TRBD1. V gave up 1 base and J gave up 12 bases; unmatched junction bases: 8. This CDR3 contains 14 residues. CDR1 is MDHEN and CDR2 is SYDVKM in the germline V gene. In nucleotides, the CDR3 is TGTGCCAGCAGTTTATCGCAGGGGGCGGACACTCAGTACTTC. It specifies CASSLSQGADTQYF. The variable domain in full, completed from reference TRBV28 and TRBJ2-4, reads DVKVTQSSRYLVKRTGEKVFLECVQDMDHENMFWYRQDPGLGLRLIYFSYDVKMKEKGDIPEGYSVSREKKERFSLILESASTNQTSMYLCASSLSQGADTQYFGAGTRLSVL.

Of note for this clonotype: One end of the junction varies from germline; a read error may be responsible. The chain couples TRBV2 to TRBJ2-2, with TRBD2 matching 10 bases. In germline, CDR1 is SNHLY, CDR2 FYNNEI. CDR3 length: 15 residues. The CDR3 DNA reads TGTGCCAGCAGACTACTAGCGGGGAGTGCCGGGGAGCTGTATTTT. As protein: CASRLLAGSAGELYF.

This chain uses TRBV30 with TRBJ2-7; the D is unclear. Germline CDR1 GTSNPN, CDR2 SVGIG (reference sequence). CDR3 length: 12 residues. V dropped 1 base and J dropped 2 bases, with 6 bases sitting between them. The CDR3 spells CAWSANTYEQYF. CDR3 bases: TGTGCCTGGAGTGCCAACACCTACGAGCAGTACTTC.

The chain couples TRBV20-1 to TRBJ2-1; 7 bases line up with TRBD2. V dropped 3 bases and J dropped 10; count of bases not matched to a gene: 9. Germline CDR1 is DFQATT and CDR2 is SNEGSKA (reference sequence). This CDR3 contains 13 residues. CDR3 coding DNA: TGCAGTGCTAGCTCGCTAGCCGGGGGGGAGCAGTTCTTC. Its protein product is CSASSLAGGEQFF.

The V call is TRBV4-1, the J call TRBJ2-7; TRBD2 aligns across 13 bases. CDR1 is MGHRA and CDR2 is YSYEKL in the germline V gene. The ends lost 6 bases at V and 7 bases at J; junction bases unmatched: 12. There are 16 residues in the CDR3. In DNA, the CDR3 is TGCGCCAGCAGTCAGTGGACTAGCGGGAGAATTCAAGAGCAGTACTTC. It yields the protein CASSQWTSGRIQEQYF.

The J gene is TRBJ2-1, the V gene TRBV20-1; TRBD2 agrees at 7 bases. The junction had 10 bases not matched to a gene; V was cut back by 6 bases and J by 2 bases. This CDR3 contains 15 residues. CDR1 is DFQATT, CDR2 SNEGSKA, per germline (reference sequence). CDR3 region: CSAQLRAGTYNEQFF. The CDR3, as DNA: TGCAGTGCCCAGCTCCGAGCGGGAACCTACAATGAGCAGTTCTTC.

CDR3 sequence (DNA): TGTGCCAGCAGCTCGCAGGGTTTTCTCGGCTACACCTTC. As protein: CASSSQGFLGYTF. J is TRBJ1-2 and V is TRBV7-2; D is perhaps TRBD1 (5 bases). The CDR3 consists of 13 residues. V lost 4 bases, J lost 8 bases, and 14 bases lay in between. Germline V lookup: CDR1 SGHTA, CDR2 FQGNSA.

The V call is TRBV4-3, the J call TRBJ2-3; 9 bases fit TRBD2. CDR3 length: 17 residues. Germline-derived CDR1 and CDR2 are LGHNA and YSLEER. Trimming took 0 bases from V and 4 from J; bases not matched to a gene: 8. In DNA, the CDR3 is TGCGCCAGCAGCCAAGATCTGCGGGGGGGCTCAGCAGATACGCAGTATTTT. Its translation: CASSQDLRGGSADTQYF.

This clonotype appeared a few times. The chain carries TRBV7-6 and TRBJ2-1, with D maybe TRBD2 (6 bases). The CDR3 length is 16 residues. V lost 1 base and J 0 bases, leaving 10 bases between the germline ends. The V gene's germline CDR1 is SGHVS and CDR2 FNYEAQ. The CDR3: CASSLGGDSSYNEQFF. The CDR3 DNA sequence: TGTGCCAGCAGCTTAGGCGGGGATAGCTCCTACAATGAGCAGTTCTTC.

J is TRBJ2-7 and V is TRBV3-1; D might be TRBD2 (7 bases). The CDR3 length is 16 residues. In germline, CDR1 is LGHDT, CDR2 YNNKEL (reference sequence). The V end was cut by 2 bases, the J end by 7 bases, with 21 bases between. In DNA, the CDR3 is TGTGCCAGCAGCCAATCTGGGTCGGGGGGCCTTTGGGAGCAGTACTTC. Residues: CASSQSGSGGLWEQYF.

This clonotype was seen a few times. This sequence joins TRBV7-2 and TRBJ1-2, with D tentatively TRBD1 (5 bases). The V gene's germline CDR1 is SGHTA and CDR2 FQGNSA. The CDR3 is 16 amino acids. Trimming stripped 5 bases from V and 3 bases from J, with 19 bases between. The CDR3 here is CASSQFNRDGDYGYTF. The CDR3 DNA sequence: TGTGCCAGCAGCCAATTCAACCGGGACGGAGACTATGGCTACACCTTC.

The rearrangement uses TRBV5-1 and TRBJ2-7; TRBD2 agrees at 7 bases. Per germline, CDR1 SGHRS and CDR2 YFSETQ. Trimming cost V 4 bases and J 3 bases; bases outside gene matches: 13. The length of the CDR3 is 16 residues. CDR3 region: CASSPALTGGGYEQYF. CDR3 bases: TGCGCCAGCAGCCCCGCTCTGACGGGAGGAGGCTACGAGCAGTACTTC.

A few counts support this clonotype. The DNA of the CDR3 is TGTGCCAGCAGCGTTGGGGGACTAGCGGGGGACAATGAGCAGTTCTTC. It translates to CASSVGGLAGDNEQFF. This chain uses TRBV9 with TRBJ2-1, with TRBD2 matching over 14 bases. V was pared by 2 bases and J by 5 bases, with 3 bases of the junction left unmatched. There are 16 residues in the CDR3. Germline V lookup: CDR1 SGDLS, CDR2 YYNGEE.

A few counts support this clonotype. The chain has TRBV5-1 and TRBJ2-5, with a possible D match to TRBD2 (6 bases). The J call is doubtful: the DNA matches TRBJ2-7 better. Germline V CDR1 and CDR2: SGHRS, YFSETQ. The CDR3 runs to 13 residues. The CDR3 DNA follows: TGCGCCAGCAGCCGACGGCCGGGGGACGAGCAGTACTTC. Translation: CASSRRPGDEQYF.

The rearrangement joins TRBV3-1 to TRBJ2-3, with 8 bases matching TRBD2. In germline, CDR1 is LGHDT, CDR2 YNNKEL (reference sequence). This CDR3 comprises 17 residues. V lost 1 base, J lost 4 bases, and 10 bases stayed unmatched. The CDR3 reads CASSQGGSGAGPDTQYF. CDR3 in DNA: TGTGCCAGCAGCCAAGGTGGTAGCGGGGCTGGCCCAGATACGCAGTATTTT.

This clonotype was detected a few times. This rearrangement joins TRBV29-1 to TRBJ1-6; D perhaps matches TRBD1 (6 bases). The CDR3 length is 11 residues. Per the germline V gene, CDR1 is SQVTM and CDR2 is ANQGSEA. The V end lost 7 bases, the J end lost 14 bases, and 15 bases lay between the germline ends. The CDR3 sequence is CSDGGAESLHF. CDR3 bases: TGCAGCGACGGGGGGGCGGAATCCCTCCACTTT.

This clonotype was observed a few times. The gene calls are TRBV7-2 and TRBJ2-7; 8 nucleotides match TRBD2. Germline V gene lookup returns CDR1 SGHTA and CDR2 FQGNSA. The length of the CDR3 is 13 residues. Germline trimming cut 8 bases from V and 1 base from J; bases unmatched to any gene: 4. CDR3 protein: CASDSGESYEQYF. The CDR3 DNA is TGTGCCAGCGATAGCGGGGAATCCTACGAGCAGTACTTC.

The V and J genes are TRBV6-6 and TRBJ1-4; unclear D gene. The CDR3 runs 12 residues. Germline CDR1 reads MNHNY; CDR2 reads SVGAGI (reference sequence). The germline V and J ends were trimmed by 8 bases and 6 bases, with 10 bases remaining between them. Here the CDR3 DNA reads TGTGCCAGCCGTTTGAGTGATGAAAAACTGTTTTTT. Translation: CASRLSDEKLFF.